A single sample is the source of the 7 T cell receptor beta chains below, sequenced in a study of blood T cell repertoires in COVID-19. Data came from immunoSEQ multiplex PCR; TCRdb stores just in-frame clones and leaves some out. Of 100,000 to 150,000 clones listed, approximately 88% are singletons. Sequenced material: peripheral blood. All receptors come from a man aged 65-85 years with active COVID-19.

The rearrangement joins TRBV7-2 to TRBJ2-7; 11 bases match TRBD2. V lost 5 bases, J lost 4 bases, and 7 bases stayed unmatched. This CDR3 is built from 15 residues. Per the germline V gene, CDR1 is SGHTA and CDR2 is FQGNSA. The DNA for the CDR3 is TGTGCCAGCAGCCCTAGCGGGAGGCCAATTTACGAGCAGTACTTC. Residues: CASSPSGRPIYEQYF.

The CDR3 sequence is CASSFGQGAYNSPLHF. In DNA, the CDR3 is TGTGCCAGCAGCTTTGGACAGGGGGCCTATAATTCACCCCTCCACTTT. This chain joins TRBV5-4 and TRBJ1-6, with 10 bases fitting TRBD1. Germline V gene lookup returns CDR1 SGHNT and CDR2 YYREEE (reference sequence). Trimming took 2 bases from V and 2 from J; bases not matched to a gene: 1. There are 16 residues in the CDR3.

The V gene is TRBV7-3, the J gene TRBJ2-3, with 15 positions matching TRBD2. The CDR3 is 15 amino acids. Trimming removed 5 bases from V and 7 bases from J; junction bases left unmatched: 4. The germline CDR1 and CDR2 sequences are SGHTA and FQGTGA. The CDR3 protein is CASSLGLAGGNTQYF. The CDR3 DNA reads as TGTGCCAGCAGCCTGGGACTAGCGGGGGGTAATACGCAGTATTTT.

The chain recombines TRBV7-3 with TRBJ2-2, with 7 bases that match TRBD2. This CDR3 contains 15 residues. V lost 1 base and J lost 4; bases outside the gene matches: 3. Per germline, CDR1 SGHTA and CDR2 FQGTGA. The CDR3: CASSLRGEGTGELFF. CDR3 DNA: TGTGCCAGCAGCTTAAGAGGGGAGGGCACCGGGGAGCTGTTTTTT.

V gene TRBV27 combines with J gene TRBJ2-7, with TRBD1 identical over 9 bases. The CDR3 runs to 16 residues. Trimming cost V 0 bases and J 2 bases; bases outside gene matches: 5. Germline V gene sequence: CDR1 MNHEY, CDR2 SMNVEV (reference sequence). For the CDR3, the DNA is TGTGCCAGCAGTTTATCCTCCGGGACAGGGACCTACGAGCAGTACTTC. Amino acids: CASSLSSGTGTYEQYF.

The CDR3 nucleotides read TGTGCCAGCACGGGAGAGATGGAGCAGTTCTTC. Translating gives CASTGEMEQFF. The rearrangement joins TRBV2 to TRBJ2-1, with a tentative D call TRBD2 (6 bases). Germline CDR1 reads SNHLY; CDR2 reads FYNNEI. The CDR3 is 11 residues long. The V end lost 7 bases, the J end lost 10 bases, and 11 bases lay between the germline ends.

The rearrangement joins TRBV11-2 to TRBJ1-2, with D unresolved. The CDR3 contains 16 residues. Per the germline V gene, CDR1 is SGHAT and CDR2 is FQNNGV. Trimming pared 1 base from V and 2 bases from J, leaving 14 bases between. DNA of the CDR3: TGTGCCAGCAGCTTAGTAGGTGTAGGCGGAAACTATGGCTACACCTTC. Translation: CASSLVGVGGNYGYTF. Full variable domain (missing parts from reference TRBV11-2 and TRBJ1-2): EAGVAQSPRYKIIEKRQSVAFWCNPISGHATLYWYQQILGQGPKLLIQFQNNGVVDDSQLPKDRFSAERLKGVDSTLKIQPAKLEDSAVYLCASSLVGVGGNYGYTFGSGTRLTVV.